This T cell receptor (beta chain) was sequenced for a study of OX40 agonist ivuxolimab in advanced cancers. At the level of the study: Partial responses occurred in three patients (one hepatocellular carcinoma, two cutaneous melanoma).

A note on this clone: The antigen remains unidentified.

Overall study results and limits: Fewer expanded clones were found on average in CD4+ than in CD8+ T cells. Low clonal expansion, among the lowest seen, marked partial responders at 0.1-3.0 mg/kg. Clonal expansion was seen in CD4+ and CD8+ blood T cells by week 6 at 0.1 to 3.0 mg/kg.

Assay: immunoSEQ multiplex PCR; the TCRdb copy retains only in-frame clones and omits some. Among around 75,000 clones listed, around 89% were seen once. This CDR3 contains 14 residues. CDR1 is SGHRS and CDR2 is YFSETQ in the germline V gene. Trimming removed 4 bases at V and 1 base at J, with 12 bases between. This clonotype originated in an adult with an advanced solid tumor such as melanoma, head and neck, liver or kidney cancer. Sequencing was performed on CD4+ or CD8+ T cells sorted from blood, taken in a trial of the OX40 agonist ivuxolimab. This chain connects TRBV5-1 to TRBJ2-7, with D perhaps given as TRBD1 or TRBD2 (5 bases each). The CDR3 DNA is TGCGCCAGCAGCCCCGGGGCCCGATCCTACGAGCAGTACTTC. Translation: CASSPGARSYEQYF.